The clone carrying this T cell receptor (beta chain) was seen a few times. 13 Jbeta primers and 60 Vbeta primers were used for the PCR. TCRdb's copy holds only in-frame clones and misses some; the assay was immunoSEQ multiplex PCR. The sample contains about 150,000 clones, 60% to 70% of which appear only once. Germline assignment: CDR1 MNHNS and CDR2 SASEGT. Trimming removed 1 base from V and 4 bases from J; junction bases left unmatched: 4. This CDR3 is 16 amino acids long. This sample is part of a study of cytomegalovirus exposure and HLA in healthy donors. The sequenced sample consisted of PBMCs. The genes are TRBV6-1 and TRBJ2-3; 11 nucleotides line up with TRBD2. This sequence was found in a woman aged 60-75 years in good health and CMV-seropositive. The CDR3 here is CASSEDSGRVADTQYF. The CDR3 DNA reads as TGTGCCAGCAGTGAAGATAGCGGGAGGGTCGCAGATACGCAGTATTTT.